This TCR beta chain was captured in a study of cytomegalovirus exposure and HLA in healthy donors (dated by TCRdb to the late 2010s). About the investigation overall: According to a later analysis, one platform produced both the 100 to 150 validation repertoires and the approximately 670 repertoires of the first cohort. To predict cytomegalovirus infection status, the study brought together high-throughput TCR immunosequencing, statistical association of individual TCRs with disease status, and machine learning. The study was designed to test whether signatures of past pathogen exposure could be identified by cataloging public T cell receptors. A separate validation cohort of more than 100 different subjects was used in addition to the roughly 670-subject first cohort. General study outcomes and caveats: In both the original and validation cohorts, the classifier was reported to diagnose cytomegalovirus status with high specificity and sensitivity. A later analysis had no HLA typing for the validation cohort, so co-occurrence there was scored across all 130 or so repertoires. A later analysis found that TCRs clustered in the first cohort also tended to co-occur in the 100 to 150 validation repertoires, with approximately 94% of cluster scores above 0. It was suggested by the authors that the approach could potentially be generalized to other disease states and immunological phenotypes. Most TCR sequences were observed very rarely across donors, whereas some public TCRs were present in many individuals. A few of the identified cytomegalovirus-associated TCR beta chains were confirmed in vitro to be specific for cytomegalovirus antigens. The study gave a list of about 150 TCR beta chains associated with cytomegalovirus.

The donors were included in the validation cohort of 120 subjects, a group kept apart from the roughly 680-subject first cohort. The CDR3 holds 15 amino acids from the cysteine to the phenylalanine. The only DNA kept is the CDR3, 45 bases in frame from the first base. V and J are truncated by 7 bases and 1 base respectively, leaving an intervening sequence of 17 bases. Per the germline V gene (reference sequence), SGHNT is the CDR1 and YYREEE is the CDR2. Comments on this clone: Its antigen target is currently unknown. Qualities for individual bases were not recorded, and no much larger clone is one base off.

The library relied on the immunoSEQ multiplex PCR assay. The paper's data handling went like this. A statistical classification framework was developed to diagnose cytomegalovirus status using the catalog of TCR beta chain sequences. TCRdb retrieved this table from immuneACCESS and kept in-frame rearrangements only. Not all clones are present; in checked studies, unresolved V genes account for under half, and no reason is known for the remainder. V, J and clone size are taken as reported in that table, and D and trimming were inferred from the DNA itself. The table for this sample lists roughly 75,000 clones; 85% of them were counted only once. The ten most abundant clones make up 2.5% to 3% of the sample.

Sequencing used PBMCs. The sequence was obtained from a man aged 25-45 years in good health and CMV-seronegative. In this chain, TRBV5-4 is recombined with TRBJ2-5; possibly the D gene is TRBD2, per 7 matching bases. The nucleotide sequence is TGTGCCAGCTCGTGGGGGGCTAGCGGCCAAGAGACCCAGTACTTC. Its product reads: CASSWGASGQETQYF.